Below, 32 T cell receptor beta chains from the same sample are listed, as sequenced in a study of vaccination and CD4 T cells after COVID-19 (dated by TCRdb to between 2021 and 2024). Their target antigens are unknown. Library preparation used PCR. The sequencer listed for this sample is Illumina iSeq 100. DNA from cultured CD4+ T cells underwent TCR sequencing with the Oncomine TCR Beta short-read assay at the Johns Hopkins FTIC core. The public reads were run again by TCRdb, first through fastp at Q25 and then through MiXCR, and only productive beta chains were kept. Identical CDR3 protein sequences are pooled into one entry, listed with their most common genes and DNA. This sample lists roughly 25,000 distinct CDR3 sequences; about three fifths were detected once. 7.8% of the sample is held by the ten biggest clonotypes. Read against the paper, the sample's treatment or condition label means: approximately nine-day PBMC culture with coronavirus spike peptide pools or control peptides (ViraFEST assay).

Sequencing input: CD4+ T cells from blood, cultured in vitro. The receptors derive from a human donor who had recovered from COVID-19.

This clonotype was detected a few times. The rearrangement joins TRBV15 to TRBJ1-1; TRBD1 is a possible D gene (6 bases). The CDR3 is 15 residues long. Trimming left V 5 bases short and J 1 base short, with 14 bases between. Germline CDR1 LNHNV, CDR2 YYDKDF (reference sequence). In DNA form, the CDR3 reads TGTGCCACCAGCGGAGCGGACAGACGGAACACTGAAGCTTTCTTT. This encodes CATSGADRRNTEAFF.

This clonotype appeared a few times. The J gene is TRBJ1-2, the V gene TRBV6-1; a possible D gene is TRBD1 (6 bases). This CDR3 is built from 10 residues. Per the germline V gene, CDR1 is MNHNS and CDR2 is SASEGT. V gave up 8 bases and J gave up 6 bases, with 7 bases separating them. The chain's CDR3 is CASEGDGYTF. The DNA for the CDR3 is TGTGCCAGCGAGGGGGATGGCTACACCTTC.

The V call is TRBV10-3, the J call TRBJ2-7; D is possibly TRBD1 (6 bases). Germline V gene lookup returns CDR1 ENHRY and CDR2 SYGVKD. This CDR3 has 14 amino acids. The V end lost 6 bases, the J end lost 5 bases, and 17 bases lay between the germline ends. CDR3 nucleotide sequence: TGTGCCATCAGGATGACAGGTCAGACAGACGAGCAGTACTTC. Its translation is CAIRMTGQTDEQYF.

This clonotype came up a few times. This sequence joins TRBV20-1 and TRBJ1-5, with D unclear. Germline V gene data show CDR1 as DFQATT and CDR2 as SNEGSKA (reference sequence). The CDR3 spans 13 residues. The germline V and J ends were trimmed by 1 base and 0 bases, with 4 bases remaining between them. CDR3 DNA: TGCAGTGCTAGAGCTAATAGCAATCAGCCCCAGCATTTT. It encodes CSARANSNQPQHF.

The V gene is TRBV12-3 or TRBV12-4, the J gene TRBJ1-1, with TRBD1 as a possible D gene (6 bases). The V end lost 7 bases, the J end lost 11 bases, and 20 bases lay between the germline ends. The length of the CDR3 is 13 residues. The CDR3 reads CASIIGGTLGAFF. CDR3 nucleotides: TGTGCCAGCATCATAGGGGGAACACTTGGGGCTTTCTTT.

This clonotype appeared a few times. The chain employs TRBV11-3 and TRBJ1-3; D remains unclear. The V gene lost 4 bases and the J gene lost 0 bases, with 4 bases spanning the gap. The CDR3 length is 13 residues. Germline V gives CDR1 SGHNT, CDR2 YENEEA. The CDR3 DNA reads TGTGCCAGCAGCTCCTACTCTGGAAACACCATATATTTT. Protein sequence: CASSSYSGNTIYF.

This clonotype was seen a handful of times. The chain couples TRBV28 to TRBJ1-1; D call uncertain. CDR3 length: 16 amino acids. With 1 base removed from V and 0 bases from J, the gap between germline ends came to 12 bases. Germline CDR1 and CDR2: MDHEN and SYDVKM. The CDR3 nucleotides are TGTGCCAGCAGTTTATCCGACCTAAACATGAACACTGAAGCTTTCTTT. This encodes CASSLSDLNMNTEAFF.

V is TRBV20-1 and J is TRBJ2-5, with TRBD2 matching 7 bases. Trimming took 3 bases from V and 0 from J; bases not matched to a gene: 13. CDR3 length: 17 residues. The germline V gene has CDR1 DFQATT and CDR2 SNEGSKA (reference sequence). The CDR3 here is CSASRPRGGPDQETQYF. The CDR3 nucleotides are TGCAGTGCTAGTCGACCACGGGGAGGGCCCGACCAAGAGACCCAGTACTTC.

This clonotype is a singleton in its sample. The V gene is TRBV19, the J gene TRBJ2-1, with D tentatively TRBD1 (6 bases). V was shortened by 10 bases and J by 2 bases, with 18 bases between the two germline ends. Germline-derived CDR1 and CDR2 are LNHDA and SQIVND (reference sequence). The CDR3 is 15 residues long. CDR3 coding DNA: TGTGCCACCCGCCATCAACAGGGCCCCTACAATGAGCAGTTCTTC. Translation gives CATRHQQGPYNEQFF. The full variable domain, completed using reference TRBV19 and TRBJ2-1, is DGGITQSPKYLFRKEGQNVTLSCEQNLNHDAMYWYRQDPGQGLRLIYYSQIVNDFQKGDIAEGYSVSREKKESFPLTVTSAQKNPTAFYLCATRHQQGPYNEQFFGPGTRLTVL.

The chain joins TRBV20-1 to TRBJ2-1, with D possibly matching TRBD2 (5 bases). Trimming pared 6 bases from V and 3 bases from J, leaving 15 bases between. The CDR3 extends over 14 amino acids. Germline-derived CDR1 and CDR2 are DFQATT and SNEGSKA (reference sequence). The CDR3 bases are TGCAGTGCAAAAAGAGGGAGTGGCTACAATGAGCAGTTCTTC. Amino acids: CSAKRGSGYNEQFF.

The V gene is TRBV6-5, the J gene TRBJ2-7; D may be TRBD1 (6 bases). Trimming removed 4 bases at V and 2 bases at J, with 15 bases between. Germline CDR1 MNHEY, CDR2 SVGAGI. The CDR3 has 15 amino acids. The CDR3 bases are TGTGCCAGCAGTTTTTCGGGACAAGGACCCTACGAGCAGTACTTC. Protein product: CASSFSGQGPYEQYF.

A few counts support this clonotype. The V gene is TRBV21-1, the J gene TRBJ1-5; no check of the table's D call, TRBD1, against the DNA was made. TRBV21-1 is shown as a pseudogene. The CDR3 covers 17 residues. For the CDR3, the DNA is TGTGCCAGCGGGGTGGTCCGCCCCGGGGAATGCAATCAGCCCCAGCATTTT. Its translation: CASGVVRPGECNQPQHF.

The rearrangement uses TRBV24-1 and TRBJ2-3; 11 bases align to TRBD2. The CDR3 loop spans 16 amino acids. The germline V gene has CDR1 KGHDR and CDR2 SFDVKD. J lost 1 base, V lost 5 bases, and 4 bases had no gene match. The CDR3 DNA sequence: TGTGCCACCAGTGTTCTAGCGGGAGGCCGCACAGATACGCAGTATTTT. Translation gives CATSVLAGGRTDTQYF.

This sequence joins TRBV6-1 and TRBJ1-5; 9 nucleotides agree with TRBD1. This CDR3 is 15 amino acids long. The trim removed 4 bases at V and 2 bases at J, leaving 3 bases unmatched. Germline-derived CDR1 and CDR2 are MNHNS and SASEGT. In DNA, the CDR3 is TGTGCCAGCAGTGCACGACAGGGGGGCAATCAGCCCCAGCATTTT. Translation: CASSARQGGNQPQHF.

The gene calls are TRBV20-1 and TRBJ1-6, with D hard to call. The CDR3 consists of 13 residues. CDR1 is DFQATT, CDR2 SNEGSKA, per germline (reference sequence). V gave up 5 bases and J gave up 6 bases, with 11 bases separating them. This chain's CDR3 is CSARGSFNSPLHF. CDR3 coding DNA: TGCAGTGCTCGGGGTTCGTTTAATTCACCCCTCCACTTT.

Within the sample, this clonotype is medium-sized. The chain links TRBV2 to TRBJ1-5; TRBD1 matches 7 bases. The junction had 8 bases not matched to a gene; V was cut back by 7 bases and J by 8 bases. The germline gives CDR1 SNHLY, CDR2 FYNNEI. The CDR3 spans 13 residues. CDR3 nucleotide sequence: TGTGCCAGCAATTACAGGGGATGGAAGCCCCAGCATTTT. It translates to CASNYRGWKPQHF.

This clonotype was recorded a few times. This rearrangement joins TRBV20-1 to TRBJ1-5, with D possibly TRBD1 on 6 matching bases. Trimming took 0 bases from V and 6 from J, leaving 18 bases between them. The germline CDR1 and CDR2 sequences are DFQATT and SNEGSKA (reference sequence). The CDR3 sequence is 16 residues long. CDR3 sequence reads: CSARDKGVGATQPQHF. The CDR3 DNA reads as TGCAGTGCTAGAGATAAGGGGGTGGGGGCCACTCAGCCCCAGCATTTT.

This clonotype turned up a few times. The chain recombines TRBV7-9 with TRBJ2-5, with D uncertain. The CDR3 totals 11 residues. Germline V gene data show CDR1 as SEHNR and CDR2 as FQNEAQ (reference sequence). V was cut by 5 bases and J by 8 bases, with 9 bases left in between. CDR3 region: CASSAARTQYF. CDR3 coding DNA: TGTGCCAGCAGCGCCGCACGTACCCAGTACTTC.

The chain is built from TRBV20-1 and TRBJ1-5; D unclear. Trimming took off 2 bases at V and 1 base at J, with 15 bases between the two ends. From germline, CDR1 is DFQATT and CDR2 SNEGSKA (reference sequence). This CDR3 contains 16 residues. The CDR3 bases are TGCAGTGCTAGAAGTCGGGTGGAGGTCAGCAATCAGCCCCAGCATTTT. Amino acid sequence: CSARSRVEVSNQPQHF.

This chain's CDR3 is CATSRDLSTAGHQTQYF. In DNA form, the CDR3 reads TGTGCCACCAGCAGAGATCTTTCGACAGCCGGCCATCAGACCCAGTACTTC. The chain combines TRBV15 with TRBJ2-5; D possibly corresponds to TRBD1 (5 bases). CDR3 length equals 17 residues. Looked up from germline, CDR1 is LNHNV and CDR2 is YYDKDF (reference sequence). V lost 0 bases, J lost 6 bases, and 20 bases lay in between.

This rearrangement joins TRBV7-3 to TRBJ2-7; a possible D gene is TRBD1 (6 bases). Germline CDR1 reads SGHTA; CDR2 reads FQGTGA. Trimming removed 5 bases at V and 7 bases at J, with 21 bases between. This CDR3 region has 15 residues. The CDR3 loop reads CASSPGQPGLREQYF. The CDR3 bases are TGTGCCAGCAGCCCAGGACAGCCGGGGCTACGTGAGCAGTACTTC. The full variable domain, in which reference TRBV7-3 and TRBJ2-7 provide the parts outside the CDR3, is GAGVSQTPSNKVTEKGKYVELRCDPISGHTALYWYRQSLGQGPEFLIYFQGTGAADDSGLPNDRFFAVRPEGSVSTLKIQRTERGDSAVYLCASSPGQPGLREQYFGPGTRLTVT.

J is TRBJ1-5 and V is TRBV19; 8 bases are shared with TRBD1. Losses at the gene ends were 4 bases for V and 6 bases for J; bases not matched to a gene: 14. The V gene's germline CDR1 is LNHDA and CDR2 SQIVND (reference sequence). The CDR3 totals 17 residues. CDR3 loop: CASSKDDRGGWIQPQHF. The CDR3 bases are TGTGCCAGTAGTAAAGACGACAGGGGCGGATGGATTCAGCCCCAGCATTTT.

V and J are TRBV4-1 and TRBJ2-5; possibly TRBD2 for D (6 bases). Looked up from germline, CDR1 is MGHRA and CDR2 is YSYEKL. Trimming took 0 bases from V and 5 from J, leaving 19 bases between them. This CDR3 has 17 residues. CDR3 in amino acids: CASSQDPGWGGGETQYF. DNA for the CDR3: TGCGCCAGCAGCCAAGACCCCGGTTGGGGAGGAGGGGAGACCCAGTACTTC.

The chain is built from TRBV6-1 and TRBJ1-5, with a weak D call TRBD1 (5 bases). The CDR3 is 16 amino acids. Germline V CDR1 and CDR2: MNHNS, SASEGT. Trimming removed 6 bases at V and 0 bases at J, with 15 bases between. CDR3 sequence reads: CASSPPRGNSNQPQHF. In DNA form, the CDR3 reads TGTGCCAGCAGCCCCCCCCGGGGGAATAGCAATCAGCCCCAGCATTTT.

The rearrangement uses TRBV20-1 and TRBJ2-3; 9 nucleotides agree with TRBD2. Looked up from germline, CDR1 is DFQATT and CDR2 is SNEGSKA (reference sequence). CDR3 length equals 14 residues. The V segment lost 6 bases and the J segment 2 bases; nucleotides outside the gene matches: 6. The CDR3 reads CSATGTSLTDTQYF. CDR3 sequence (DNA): TGCAGTGCAACCGGGACTAGCCTCACAGATACGCAGTATTTT.

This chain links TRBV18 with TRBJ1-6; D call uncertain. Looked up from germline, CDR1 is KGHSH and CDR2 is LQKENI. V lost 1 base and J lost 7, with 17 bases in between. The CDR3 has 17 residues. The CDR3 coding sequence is TGTGCCAGCTCACCACGGGGATTATTGGGGTGGAATTCACCCCTCCACTTT. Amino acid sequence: CASSPRGLLGWNSPLHF.

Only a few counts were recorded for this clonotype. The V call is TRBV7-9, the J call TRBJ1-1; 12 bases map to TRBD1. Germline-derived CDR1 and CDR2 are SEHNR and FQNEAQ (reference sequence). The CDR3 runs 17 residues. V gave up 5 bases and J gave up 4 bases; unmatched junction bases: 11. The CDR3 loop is CASSTGQGARVLTEAFF. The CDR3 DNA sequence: TGTGCCAGCAGCACGGGACAGGGGGCGCGTGTGCTCACTGAAGCTTTCTTT.

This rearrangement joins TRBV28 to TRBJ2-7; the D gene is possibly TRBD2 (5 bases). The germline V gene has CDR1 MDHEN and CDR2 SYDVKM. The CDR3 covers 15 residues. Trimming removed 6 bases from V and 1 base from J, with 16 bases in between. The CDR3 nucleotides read TGTGCCAGCAGCCGCCAAGGCGGCGGGTCCTACGAGCAGTACTTC. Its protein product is CASSRQGGGSYEQYF. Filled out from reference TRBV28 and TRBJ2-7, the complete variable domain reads DVKVTQSSRYLVKRTGEKVFLECVQDMDHENMFWYRQDPGLGLRLIYFSYDVKMKEKGDIPEGYSVSREKKERFSLILESASTNQTSMYLCASSRQGGGSYEQYFGPGTRLTVT.

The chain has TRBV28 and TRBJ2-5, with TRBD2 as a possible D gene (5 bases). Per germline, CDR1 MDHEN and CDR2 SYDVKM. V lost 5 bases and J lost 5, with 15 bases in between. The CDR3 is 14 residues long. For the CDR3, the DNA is TGTGCCAGCAGTCCTTTGGGGAGAGATGAGACCCAGTACTTC. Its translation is CASSPLGRDETQYF.

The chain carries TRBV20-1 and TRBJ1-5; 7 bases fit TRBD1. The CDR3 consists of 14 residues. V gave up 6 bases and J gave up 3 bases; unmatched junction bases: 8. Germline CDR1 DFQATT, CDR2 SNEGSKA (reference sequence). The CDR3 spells CSALTGTANQPQHF. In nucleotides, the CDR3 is TGCAGTGCCCTGACGGGGACAGCCAATCAGCCCCAGCATTTT.

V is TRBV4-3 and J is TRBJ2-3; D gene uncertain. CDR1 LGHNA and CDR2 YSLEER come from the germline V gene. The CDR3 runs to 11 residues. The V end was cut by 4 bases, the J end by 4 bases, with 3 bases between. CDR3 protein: CASSRADTQYF. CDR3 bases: TGCGCCAGCAGCCGGGCAGATACGCAGTATTTT.

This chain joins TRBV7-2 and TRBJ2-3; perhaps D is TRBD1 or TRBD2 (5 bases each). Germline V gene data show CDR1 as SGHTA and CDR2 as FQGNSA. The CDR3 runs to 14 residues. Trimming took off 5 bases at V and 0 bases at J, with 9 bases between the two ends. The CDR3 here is CASSRDRSTDTQYF. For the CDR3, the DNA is TGTGCCAGCAGCCGGGACCGAAGCACAGATACGCAGTATTTT.